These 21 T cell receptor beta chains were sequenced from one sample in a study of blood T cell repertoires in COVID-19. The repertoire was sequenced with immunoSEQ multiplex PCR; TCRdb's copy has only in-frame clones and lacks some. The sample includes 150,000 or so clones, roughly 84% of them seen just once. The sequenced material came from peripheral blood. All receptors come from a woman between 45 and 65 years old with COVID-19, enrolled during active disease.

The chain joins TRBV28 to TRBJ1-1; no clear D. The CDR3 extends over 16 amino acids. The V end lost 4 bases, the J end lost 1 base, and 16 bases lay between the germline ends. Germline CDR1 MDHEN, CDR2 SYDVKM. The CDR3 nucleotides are TGTGCCAGCAGTTCTCGAGTGCCCGGTGGGAACACTGAAGCTTTCTTT. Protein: CASSSRVPGGNTEAFF.

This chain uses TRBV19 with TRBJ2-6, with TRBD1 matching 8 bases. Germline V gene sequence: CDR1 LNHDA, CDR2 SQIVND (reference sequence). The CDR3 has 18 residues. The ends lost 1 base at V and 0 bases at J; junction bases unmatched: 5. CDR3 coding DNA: TGTGCCAGTAGTATAGCCGGGACAGGTCCCTCTGGGGCCAACGTCCTGACTTTC. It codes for CASSIAGTGPSGANVLTF.

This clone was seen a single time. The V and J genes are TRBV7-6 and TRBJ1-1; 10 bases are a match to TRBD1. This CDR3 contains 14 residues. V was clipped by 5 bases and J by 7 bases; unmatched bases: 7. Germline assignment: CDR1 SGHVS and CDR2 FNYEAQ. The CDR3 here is CASSPRTGGHEAFF. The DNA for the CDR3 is TGTGCCAGCAGCCCGAGGACAGGGGGTCATGAAGCTTTCTTT.

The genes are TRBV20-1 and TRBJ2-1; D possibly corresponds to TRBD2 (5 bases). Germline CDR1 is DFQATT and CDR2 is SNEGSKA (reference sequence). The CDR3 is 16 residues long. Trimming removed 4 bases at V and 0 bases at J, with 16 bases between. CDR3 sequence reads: CSAIDRTYLSYNEQFF. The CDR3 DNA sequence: TGCAGTGCTATTGATAGGACTTACCTCTCCTACAATGAGCAGTTCTTC.

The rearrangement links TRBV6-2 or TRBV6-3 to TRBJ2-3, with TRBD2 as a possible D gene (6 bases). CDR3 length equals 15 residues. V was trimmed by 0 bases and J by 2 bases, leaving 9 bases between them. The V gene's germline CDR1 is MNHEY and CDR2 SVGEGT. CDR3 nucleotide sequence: TGTGCCAGCAGTTACTCGACGGGGGACACAGATACGCAGTATTTT. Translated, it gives CASSYSTGDTDTQYF.

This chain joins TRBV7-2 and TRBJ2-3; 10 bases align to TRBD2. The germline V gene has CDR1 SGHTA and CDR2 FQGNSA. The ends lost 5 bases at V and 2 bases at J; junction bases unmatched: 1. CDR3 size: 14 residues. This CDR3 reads CASSGLAATDTQYF. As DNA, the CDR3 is TGTGCCAGCAGCGGACTAGCGGCCACAGATACGCAGTATTTT.

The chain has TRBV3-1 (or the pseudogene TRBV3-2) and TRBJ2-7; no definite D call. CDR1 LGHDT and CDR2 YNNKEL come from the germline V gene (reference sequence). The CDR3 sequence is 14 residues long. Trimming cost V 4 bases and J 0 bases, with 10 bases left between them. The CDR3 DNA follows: TGTGCCAGCAGCCTTTCGGGTTCCTCCTACGAGCAGTACTTC. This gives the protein CASSLSGSSYEQYF.

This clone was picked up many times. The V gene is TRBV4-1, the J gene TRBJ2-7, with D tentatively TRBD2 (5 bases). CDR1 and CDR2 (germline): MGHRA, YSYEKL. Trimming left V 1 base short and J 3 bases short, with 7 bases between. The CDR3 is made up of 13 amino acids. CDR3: CASSQGTDYEQYF. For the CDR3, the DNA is TGCGCCAGCAGCCAAGGGACTGACTACGAGCAGTACTTC.

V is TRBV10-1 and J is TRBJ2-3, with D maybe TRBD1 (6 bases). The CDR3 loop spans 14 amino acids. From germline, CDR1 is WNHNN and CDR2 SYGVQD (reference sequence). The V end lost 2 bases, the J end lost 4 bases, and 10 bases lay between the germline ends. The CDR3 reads CASSEEWGPDTQYF. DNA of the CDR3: TGCGCCAGCAGTGAGGAGTGGGGGCCAGATACGCAGTATTTT.

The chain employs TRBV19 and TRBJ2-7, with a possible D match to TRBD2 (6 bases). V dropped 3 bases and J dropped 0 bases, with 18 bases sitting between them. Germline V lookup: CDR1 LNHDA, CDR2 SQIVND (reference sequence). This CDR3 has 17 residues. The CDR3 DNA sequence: TGTGCCAGTAGTATTGCCTCGTCCCGGGGGTTCTCCTACGAGCAGTACTTC. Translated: CASSIASSRGFSYEQYF. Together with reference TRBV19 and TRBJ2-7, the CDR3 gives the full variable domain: DGGITQSPKYLFRKEGQNVTLSCEQNLNHDAMYWYRQDPGQGLRLIYYSQIVNDFQKGDIAEGYSVSREKKESFPLTVTSAQKNPTAFYLCASSIASSRGFSYEQYFGPGTRLTVT.

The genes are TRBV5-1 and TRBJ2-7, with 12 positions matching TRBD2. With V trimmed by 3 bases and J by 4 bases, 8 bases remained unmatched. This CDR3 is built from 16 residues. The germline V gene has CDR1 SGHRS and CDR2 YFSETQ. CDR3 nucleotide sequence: TGCGCCAGCAGCTCGAGGACTAGCGGGACCTCATACGAGCAGTACTTC. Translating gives CASSSRTSGTSYEQYF.

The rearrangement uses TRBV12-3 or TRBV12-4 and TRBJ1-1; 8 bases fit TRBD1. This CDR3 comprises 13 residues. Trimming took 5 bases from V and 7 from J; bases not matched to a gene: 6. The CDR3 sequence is CASSRTGFSEAFF. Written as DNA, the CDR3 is TGTGCCAGCAGTCGGACAGGGTTCAGTGAAGCTTTCTTT.

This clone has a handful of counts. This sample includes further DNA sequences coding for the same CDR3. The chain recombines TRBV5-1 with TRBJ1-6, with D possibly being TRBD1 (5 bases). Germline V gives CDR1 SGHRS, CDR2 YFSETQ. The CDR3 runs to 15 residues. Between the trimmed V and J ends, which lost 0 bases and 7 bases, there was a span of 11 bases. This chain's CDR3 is CASSLAGAGNSPLHF. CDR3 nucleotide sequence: TGCGCCAGCAGCTTGGCTGGGGCTGGAAATTCACCCCTCCACTTT.

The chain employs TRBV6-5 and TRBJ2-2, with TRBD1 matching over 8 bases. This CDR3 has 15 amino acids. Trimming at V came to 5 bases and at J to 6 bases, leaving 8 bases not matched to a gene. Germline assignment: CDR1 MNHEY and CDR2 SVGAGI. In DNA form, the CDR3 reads TGTGCCAGCAGTATACGACAGGGGAAAGCCGGGGAGCTGTTTTTT. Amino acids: CASSIRQGKAGELFF.

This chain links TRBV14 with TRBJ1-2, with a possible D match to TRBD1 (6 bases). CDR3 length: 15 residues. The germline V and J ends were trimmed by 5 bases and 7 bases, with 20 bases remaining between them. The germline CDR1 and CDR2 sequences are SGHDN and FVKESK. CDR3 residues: CASSVQPGHTIGYTF. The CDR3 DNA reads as TGTGCCAGCAGCGTCCAACCGGGACATACTATTGGCTACACCTTC.

The CDR3 sequence is CASSPTTGVEKTQYF. As DNA, the CDR3 is TGCGCCAGCAGCCCGACGACAGGGGTTGAAAAGACCCAGTACTTC. The chain carries TRBV5-1 and TRBJ2-5, with TRBD1 identical over 8 bases. CDR1 is SGHRS and CDR2 is YFSETQ in the germline V gene. The ends lost 4 bases at V and 6 bases at J; junction bases unmatched: 11. This CDR3 contains 15 residues.

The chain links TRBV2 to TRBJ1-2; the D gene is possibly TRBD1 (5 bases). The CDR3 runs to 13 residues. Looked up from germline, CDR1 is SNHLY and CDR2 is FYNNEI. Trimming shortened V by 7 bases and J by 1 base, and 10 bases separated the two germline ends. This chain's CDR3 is CASTWTRNYGYTF. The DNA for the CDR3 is TGTGCCAGCACCTGGACACGTAACTATGGCTACACCTTC.

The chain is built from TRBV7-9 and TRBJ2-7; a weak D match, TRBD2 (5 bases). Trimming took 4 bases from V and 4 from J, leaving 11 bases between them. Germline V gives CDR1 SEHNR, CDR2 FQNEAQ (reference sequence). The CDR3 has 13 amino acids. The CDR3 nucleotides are TGTGCCAGCAGCTACAGCGGTAATTACGAGCAGTACTTC. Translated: CASSYSGNYEQYF.

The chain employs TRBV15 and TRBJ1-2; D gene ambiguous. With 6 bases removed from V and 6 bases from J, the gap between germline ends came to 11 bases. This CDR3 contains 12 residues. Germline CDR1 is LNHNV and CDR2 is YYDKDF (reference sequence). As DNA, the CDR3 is TGTGCCACCAGTCAGGCCGTGGATGGCTACACCTTC. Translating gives CATSQAVDGYTF.

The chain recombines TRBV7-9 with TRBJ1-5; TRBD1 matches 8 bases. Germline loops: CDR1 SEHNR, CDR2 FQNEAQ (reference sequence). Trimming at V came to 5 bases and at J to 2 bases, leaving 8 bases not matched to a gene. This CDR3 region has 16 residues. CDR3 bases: TGTGCCAGCAGCCAAACCAGGGGGCCGGGCAATCAGCCCCAGCATTTT. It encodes CASSQTRGPGNQPQHF.

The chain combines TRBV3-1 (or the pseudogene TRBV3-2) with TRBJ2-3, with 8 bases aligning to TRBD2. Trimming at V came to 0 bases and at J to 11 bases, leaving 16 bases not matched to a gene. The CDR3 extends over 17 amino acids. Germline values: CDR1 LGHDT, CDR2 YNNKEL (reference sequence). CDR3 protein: CASSQEFASGGPGGQYF. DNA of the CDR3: TGTGCCAGCAGCCAAGAGTTTGCGAGCGGGGGTCCGGGGGGGCAGTATTTT.